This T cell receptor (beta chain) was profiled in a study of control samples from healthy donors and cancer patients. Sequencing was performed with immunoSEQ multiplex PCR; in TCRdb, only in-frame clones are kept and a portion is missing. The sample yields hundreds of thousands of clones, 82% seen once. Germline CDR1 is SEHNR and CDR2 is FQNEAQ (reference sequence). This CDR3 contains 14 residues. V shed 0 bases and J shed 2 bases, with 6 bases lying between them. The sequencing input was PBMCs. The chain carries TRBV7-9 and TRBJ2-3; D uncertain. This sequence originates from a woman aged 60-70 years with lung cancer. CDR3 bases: TGTGCCAGCAGCTTAGCTTATTCCACAGATACGCAGTATTTT. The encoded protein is CASSLAYSTDTQYF.